The 10 T cell receptor beta chains reported below all come from one sample, sequenced in a study of response to subunit inactivated influenza vaccine (dated by TCRdb to between 2017 and 2018). Receptors were amplified or captured by RT-PCR. TCRdb shows the sequencer as Illumina HiSeq 2500. The public reads were reprocessed in TCRdb via fastp at Q25 and MiXCR, keeping in-frame beta chains. Under each unique CDR3 protein, matching rows form one entry showing the most common genes and DNA. For this sample there are 550,000 to 650,000 distinct CDR3 sequences; approximately 10% appear just once. Roughly 10% of the sample is taken by the ten largest. The specimen comprised PBMCs from blood, sampled on the day of vaccination. These TCRs come from a man aged 50 to 60 who received an inactivated influenza vaccine. Donor details come from another sample of the same person, matched by shared clones.

V usage is TRBV19 and J usage is TRBJ2-2; TRBD2 agrees at 9 bases. Trimming removed 9 bases from V and 3 bases from J; junction bases left unmatched: 5. The CDR3 sequence is 14 residues long. The germline CDR1 and CDR2 sequences are LNHDA and SQIVND (reference sequence). The CDR3 protein is CASRLAEYTGELFF. The CDR3 coding sequence is TGTGCCAGCAGACTAGCGGAATACACCGGGGAGCTGTTTTTT.

The CDR3 sequence: CASSFVTSNSPLHF. The CDR3 region has the DNA TGTGCCAGCAGTTTCGTCACAAGTAATTCACCCCTCCACTTT. This chain links TRBV12-3 or TRBV12-4 with TRBJ1-6; no clear D gene. Trimming removed 3 bases from V and 6 bases from J, with 9 bases in between. This CDR3 region has 14 residues.

This clonotype turned up a few times. The chain couples TRBV6-1 to TRBJ2-7, with 9 bases that match TRBD1. V shed 6 bases and J 1 base; nucleotides not matched to a gene: 7. The CDR3 totals 15 residues. Per the germline V gene, CDR1 is MNHNS and CDR2 is SASEGT. CDR3 loop: CASRETGGASYEQYF. CDR3 in DNA: TGTGCCAGCAGGGAAACAGGGGGCGCATCCTACGAGCAGTACTTC.

The J gene is TRBJ2-2, the V gene TRBV24-1; 8 nucleotides line up with TRBD1. CDR1 KGHDR and CDR2 SFDVKD come from the germline V gene. J gave up 4 bases and V 0 bases, and 0 bases lay outside the gene matches. CDR3 size: 15 residues. The chain's CDR3 is CATSDLDRGTGELFF. CDR3 coding DNA: TGTGCCACCAGTGATTTGGACAGGGGCACCGGGGAGCTGTTTTTT.

This rearrangement joins TRBV6-2 or TRBV6-3 to TRBJ2-1, with 10 bases matching TRBD1. The length of the CDR3 is 15 residues. Germline V lookup: CDR1 MNHEY, CDR2 SVGEGT. Trimming at V came to 6 bases and at J to 5 bases, leaving 7 bases not matched to a gene. CDR3 in amino acids: CASSTGTGEDNEQFF. CDR3 bases: TGTGCCAGCAGCACCGGGACAGGGGAAGACAATGAGCAGTTCTTC.

V is TRBV29-1 and J is TRBJ2-7; no clear D. With 2 bases removed from V and 5 bases from J, the gap between germline ends came to 4 bases. CDR3 length: 10 residues. The germline gives CDR1 SQVTM, CDR2 ANQGSEA. In DNA form, the CDR3 reads TGCAGCGTTGAACAAAACGAGCAGTACTTC. Encoded protein: CSVEQNEQYF.

This clonotype was recorded a few times. The V and J genes are TRBV3-1 and TRBJ2-5; D call uncertain. This CDR3 comprises 14 residues. Looked up from germline, CDR1 is LGHDT and CDR2 is YNNKEL (reference sequence). V shed 0 bases and J shed 1 base, with 6 bases lying between them. The CDR3 spells CASSQDPGQETQYF. As DNA, the CDR3 is TGTGCCAGCAGCCAAGATCCGGGCCAAGAGACCCAGTACTTC.

The V gene is TRBV12-3 or TRBV12-4, the J gene TRBJ2-3, with D perhaps matching TRBD1 or TRBD2 (6 bases each). CDR3 length: 17 amino acids. V lost 4 bases to trimming and J lost 1 base, with 18 bases between them. CDR3 in DNA: TGTGCCAGCAGTTCGGGGTGGGGGGCGTCGGGCACAGATACGCAGTATTTT. Amino acid sequence: CASSSGWGASGTDTQYF.

In DNA form, the CDR3 reads TGCGCCAGCAGCTTTGGTCCAGAACAAGAGACCCAGTACTTC. Translated, it gives CASSFGPEQETQYF. The V and J genes are TRBV5-1 and TRBJ2-5; D is undetermined. Germline lookup yields CDR1 SGHRS and CDR2 YFSETQ. This CDR3 is built from 14 residues. Trimming stripped 2 bases from V and 2 bases from J, with 10 bases between.

The gene calls are TRBV11-3 and TRBJ2-5; D gene ambiguous. CDR1 is SGHNT and CDR2 is YENEEA in the germline V gene. CDR3 length: 13 residues. Trimming stripped 5 bases from V and 0 bases from J, with 7 bases between. The CDR3 coding sequence is TGTGCCAGCAGCGCGGACCACCAAGAGACCCAGTACTTC. Its translation: CASSADHQETQYF.